This T cell receptor beta chain was sequenced for a study of T-cell reconstitution after alpha-beta-depleted transplantation in children. The library targeted TCRbeta and was prepared with unique molecular identifiers. MiXCR, applied by TCRdb to the PCR reads, yields one record per CDR3 protein. The sample contains approximately 520,000 distinct CDR3 sequences, less than 35% of which appear only once. The CDR3 spans 14 residues. V gave up 5 bases and J gave up 3 bases, with 11 bases separating them. Germline assignment: CDR1 MNHNS and CDR2 SASEGT. This clonotype was counted a few times. This material consisted of PBMCs from the stem cell graft donor, taken from the stem cell graft. The genes are TRBV6-1 and TRBJ1-5; D is ambiguous. This TCR came from a human donor who donated a stem cell graft to a child with aplastic anemia. CDR3 in DNA: TGTGCCAGCAGTCCCAGTGACACCAATCAGCCCCAGCATTTT. Its translation: CASSPSDTNQPQHF.